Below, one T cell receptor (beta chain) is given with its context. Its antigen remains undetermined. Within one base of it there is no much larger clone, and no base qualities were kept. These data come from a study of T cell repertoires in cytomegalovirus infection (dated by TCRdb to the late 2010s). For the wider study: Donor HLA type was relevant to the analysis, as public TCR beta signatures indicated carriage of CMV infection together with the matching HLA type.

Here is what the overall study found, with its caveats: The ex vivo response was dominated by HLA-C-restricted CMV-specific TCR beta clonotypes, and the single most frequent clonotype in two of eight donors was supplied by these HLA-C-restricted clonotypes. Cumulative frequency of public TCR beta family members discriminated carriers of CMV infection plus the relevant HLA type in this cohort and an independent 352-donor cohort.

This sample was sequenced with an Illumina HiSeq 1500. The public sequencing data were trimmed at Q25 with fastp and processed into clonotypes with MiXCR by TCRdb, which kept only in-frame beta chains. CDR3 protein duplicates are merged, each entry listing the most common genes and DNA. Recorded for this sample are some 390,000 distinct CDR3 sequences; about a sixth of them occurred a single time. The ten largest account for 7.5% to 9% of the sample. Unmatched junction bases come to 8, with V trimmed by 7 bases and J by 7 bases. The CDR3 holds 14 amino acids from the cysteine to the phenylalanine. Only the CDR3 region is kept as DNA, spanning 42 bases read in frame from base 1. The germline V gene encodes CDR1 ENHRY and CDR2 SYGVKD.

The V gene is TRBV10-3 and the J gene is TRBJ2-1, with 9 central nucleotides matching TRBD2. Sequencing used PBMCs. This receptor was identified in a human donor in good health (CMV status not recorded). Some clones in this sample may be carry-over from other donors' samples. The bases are TGTGCCATCAAACCGAGACTAGCGGAAAATGAGCAGTTCTTC. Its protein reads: CAIKPRLAENEQFF.